This T cell receptor beta chain derives from a study of CD8+ T cells in alopecia areata. Study context: For 6 to 18 months, tofacitinib was taken, and 6 months off drug followed.

Findings and limits, study-wide: The study found tofacitinib significantly decreased scalp clonality and expanded CD8+ clones among the top 100. Scalp sample sequencing also detects resident alphabeta T cells of normal skin.

The sample's treatment: oral pan-JAK inhibitor, 5-10 mg twice daily. As part of sample collection, lesional scalp punch biopsies and peripheral blood were taken from alopecia areata patients. Extraction and reverse transcription of RNA yielded cDNA as the sequencing template. Here immunoSEQ multiplex PCR was the method, and the copy in TCRdb shows in-frame clones only, minus some. The table shows approximately 180,000 clones, with 53% occurring only once. As to this clone: Antigen: not known.

The input for sequencing was CD8+ T cells sorted from blood, taken at week 24, from a patient treated with tofacitinib. This clonotype was sampled from a human donor with alopecia areata.

CDR3 DNA sequence: TGTGCCAGTAGTATAGATGGAAACACTGAAGCTTTCTTT. Residues: CASSIDGNTEAFF. This chain links TRBV19 with TRBJ1-1; no firm D call. Trimming removed 0 bases from V and 2 bases from J, with 4 bases in between. Germline V gene lookup returns CDR1 LNHDA and CDR2 SQIVND (reference sequence). This CDR3 is 13 amino acids long.